This T cell receptor (beta chain) is drawn from a study of prognosis after radiotherapy for stage I lung cancer. Broader study findings: There was a fall in unique TCR clone counts after stereotactic body radiation therapy, median roughly 10,000 versus 7,000. Lower Shannon entropy values were found after stereotactic body radiation therapy in patients who developed distant metastases. Differential TRBV and TRBJ gene usage was reported between patients with metastases and patients without them.

This clonotype has ten or more counts. No antigen is known for it. The ends lost 2 bases at V and 6 bases at J; junction bases unmatched: 0. The CDR3 has 13 residues. CDR1 and CDR2 from the germline V gene are MNHEY and SVGEGT. Using two-round multiplex PCR, the authors amplified TCR beta CDR3 from genomic DNA. Every TRBV and TRBJ gene had its own specific primer in first-round PCR. TCRdb reprocessed the multiplex PCR reads with MiXCR, giving one entry per CDR3 protein. In the table there are 20,000 to 30,000 distinct CDR3 sequences, 35% to 50% of which are singletons. The TCR comes from a donor over 45 with non-small cell lung cancer. This material consisted of PBMCs, taken before or after stereotactic body radiation therapy (not recorded which). V gene TRBV6-2 or TRBV6-3 combines with J gene TRBJ1-5; 8 bases map to TRBD1. Here the CDR3 reads CASSYTGGQPQHF. CDR3 in DNA: TGTGCCAGCAGTTACACAGGGGGTCAGCCCCAGCATTTT.